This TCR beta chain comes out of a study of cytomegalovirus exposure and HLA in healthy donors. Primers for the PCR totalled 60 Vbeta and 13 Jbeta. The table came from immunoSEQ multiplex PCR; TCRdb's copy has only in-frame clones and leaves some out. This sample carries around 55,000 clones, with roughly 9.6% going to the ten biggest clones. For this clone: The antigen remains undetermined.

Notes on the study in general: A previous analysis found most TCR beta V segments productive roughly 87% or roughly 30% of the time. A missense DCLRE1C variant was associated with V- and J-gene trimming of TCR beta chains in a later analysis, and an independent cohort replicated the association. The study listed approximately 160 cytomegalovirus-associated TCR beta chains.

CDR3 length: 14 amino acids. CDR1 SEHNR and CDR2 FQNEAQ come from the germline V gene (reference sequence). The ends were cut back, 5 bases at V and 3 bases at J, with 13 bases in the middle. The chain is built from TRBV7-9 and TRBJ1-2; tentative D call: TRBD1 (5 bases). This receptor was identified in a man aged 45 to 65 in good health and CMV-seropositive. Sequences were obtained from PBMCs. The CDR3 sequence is CASSPPQGYYGYTF. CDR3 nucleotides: TGTGCCAGCAGCCCCCCGCAGGGCTACTATGGCTACACCTTC.